This T cell receptor (beta chain) was sequenced in a study of blood T cell repertoires in COVID-19. Original methodology: Amplification with reference gene primers provided the estimates of nucleated cell counts. TCRdb keeps only in-frame clones here, not all; method: immunoSEQ multiplex PCR. D and trimming were read from the DNA, whereas the V and J calls and clone size are those reported in that table. This sample yields about 56,000 clones, of which less than 90% are seen a single time; approximately 16% belongs to the top ten. Trimming removed 4 bases from V and 4 bases from J; junction bases left unmatched: 8. The CDR3 contains 17 residues. The V gene's germline CDR1 is KGHDR and CDR2 SFDVKD. Seattle patients were enrolled while actively infected and followed longitudinally.

The sample taken for sequencing was peripheral blood. The rearrangement links TRBV24-1 to TRBJ2-6, with 8 bases matching TRBD1. The sequence came from a man between 60 and 75 years old with COVID-19, enrolled during active disease. DNA for the CDR3: TGTGCCACCAGTGAAGGACAGGGAACTAGGGGGGCCAACGTCCTGACTTTC. Protein sequence: CATSEGQGTRGANVLTF.